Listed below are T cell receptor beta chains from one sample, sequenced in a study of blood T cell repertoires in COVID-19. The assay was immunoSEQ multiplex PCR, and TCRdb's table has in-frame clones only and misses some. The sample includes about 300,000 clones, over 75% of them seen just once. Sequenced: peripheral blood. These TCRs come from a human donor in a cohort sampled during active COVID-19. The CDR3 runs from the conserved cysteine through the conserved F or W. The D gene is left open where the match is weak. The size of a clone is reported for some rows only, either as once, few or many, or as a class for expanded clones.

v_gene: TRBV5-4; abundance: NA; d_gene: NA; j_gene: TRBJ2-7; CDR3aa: CASSLATKGGEQYF; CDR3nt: TGTGCCAGCAGCTTGGCCACAAAAGGGGGCGAGCAGTACTTC
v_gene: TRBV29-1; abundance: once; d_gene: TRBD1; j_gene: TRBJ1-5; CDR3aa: CSVAFGTGQPQHF; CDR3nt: TGCAGCGTTGCTTTTGGGACAGGACAGCCCCAGCATTTT
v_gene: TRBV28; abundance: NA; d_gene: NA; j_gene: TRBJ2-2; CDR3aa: CASSLGVRGNTGELFF; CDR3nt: TGTGCCAGCAGTTTGGGGGTCAGGGGGAACACCGGGGAGCTGTTTTTT
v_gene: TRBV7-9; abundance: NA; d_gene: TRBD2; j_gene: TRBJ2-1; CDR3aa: CASSYNSGRGYNEQFF; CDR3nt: TGTGCCAGCAGCTATAATAGCGGGAGGGGCTACAATGAGCAGTTCTTC
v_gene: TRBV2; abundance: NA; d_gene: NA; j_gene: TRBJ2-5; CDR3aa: CASSPDRSQETQYF; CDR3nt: TGTGCCAGCAGTCCCGACAGATCCCAAGAGACCCAGTACTTC
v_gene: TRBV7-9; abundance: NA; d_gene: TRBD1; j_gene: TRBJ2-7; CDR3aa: CASSLGQGIYEQYF; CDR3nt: TGTGCCAGCAGCTTGGGACAGGGTATATACGAGCAGTACTTC
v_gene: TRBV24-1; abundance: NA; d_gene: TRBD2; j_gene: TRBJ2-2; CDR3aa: CATSDQRGLAGAGELFF; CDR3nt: TGTGCCACCAGTGATCAAAGGGGACTAGCGGGAGCCGGGGAGCTGTTTTTT
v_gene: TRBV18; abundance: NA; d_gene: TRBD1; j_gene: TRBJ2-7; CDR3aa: CASSPSDRGRLGEQYF; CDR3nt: TGTGCCAGCTCACCTTCAGACAGGGGGCGTCTCGGGGAGCAGTACTTC
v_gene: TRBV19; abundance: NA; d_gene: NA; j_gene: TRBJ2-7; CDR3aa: CASSQTGQPYEQYF; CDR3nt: TGTGCCAGTAGCCAAACGGGACAACCCTACGAGCAGTACTTC
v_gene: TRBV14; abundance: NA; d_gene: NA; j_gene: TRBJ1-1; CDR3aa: CASSHWNTEAFF; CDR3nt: TGTGCCAGCAGCCACTGGAACACTGAAGCTTTCTTT
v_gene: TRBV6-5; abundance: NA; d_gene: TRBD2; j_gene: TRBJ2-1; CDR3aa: CASSRTSGRRQFF; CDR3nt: TGTGCCAGCAGTCGGACTAGCGGAAGACGGCAGTTCTTC
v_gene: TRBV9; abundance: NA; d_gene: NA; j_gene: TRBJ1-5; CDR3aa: CASSARQIDQPQHF; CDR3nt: TGTGCCAGCAGCGCCAGACAGATCGATCAGCCCCAGCATTTT
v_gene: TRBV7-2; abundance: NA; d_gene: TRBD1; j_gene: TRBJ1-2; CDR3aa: CASSLAETGFGYTF; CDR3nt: TGTGCCAGCAGCTTAGCGGAGACAGGGTTTGGCTACACCTTC
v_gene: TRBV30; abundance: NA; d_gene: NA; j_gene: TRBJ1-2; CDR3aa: CAWSPQGYYGYTF; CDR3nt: TGTGCCTGGAGTCCACAGGGATACTATGGCTACACCTTC